Below are 20 T cell receptor beta chains sequenced from a single sample in a study of T cells in Graves' hyperthyroidism and ophthalmopathy. Amplified TCR beta CDR3 regions derived from RNA transcripts. A set of HTBI primers served as the primers for a first-round RT-PCR of the TCR CDR3. TCRdb reprocessed the multiplex PCR reads with MiXCR, giving one entry per CDR3 protein. This table holds 650,000 to 850,000 distinct CDR3 sequences, under 20% found once. The sequenced sample was blood. The receptors stem from a woman aged 50 to 60 with Graves' hyperthyroidism that later progressed to Graves' ophthalmopathy.

This chain uses TRBV2 with TRBJ2-5, with D possibly TRBD2 on 5 matching bases. Trimming stripped 9 bases from V and 7 bases from J, with 18 bases between. This CDR3 comprises 13 residues. Germline lookup yields CDR1 SNHLY and CDR2 FYNNEI. The CDR3 DNA reads as TGTGCCAGTCTCAGACTAACCGTTTCGACCCAGTACTTC. This codes for CASLRLTVSTQYF.

The chain carries TRBV7-3 and TRBJ1-2, with D unclear. The CDR3 extends over 14 amino acids. V dropped 1 base and J dropped 7 bases, with 13 bases sitting between them. Germline values: CDR1 SGHTA, CDR2 FQGTGA. The CDR3 sequence is CASSLSGLGGGYTF. In DNA, the CDR3 is TGTGCCAGCAGCTTAAGCGGGCTGGGCGGTGGCTACACCTTC.

In its sample, this clonotype was seen a few times. V is TRBV6-1 and J is TRBJ1-2; TRBD1 aligns across 9 bases. Germline V gene lookup returns CDR1 MNHNS and CDR2 SASEGT. V shed 5 bases, J shed 6 bases, and the junction held 7 bases outside the gene matches. This CDR3 spans 14 amino acids. The CDR3 protein is CASSSTGGVNGYTF. The CDR3 DNA reads as TGTGCCAGCAGTTCGACAGGGGGGGTGAATGGCTACACCTTC.

The table lists this clonotype with many counts. The gene calls are TRBV20-1 and TRBJ2-3; TRBD1 matches 9 bases. In germline, CDR1 is DFQATT, CDR2 SNEGSKA (reference sequence). With V trimmed by 6 bases and J by 6 bases, 10 bases remained unmatched. CDR3 length: 14 amino acids. CDR3 nucleotides: TGCAGTGCATTATGGACAGGGGCCCGTGATACGCAGTATTTT. Translated: CSALWTGARDTQYF.

The V call is TRBV9, the J call TRBJ2-5; 11 bases are a match to TRBD2. After removal of 1 base from V and 1 base from J, the junction contained 6 bases not matched to a gene. The CDR3 spans 17 residues. The germline gives CDR1 SGDLS, CDR2 YYNGEE. Here the CDR3 reads CASSVSGSGGAQETQYF. The CDR3 DNA sequence: TGTGCCAGCAGCGTATCGGGTAGCGGGGGGGCCCAAGAGACCCAGTACTTC.

The chain combines TRBV19 with TRBJ2-1; D is perhaps TRBD2 (5 bases). CDR1 and CDR2 from the germline V gene are LNHDA and SQIVND (reference sequence). CDR3 size: 14 residues. The V end lost 7 bases, the J end lost 5 bases, and 15 bases lay between the germline ends. CDR3 sequence reads: CASNLGVDNNEQFF. CDR3 nucleotide sequence: TGTGCCAGTAACTTGGGAGTCGACAACAATGAGCAGTTCTTC. Variable domain in full (rest from reference TRBV19 and TRBJ2-1): DGGITQSPKYLFRKEGQNVTLSCEQNLNHDAMYWYRQDPGQGLRLIYYSQIVNDFQKGDIAEGYSVSREKKESFPLTVTSAQKNPTAFYLCASNLGVDNNEQFFGPGTRLTVL.

This clonotype occurred many times. This chain links TRBV5-1 with TRBJ2-5; 8 nucleotides agree with TRBD1. CDR1 and CDR2 (germline): SGHRS, YFSETQ. V lost 1 base to trimming and J lost 3 bases; unmatched junction nucleotides: 5. The CDR3 runs 15 residues. CDR3 loop: CASSLLGQGEETQYF. CDR3 sequence (DNA): TGCGCCAGCAGCTTGTTAGGACAGGGTGAAGAGACCCAGTACTTC.

Turning to this clonotype: This could be a read error, since a much larger clone is one nucleotide away. V is TRBV18 and J is TRBJ1-1; the D is unclear. Germline V gene lookup returns CDR1 KGHSH and CDR2 LQKENI. The CDR3 loop spans 13 amino acids. The CDR3 DNA reads as TGTGCCTGCTCACGAGGTGGGCGGACTGAAGCTTTCTTT. Protein sequence: CACSRGGRTEAFF. Full variable domain (outside the CDR3, taken from reference TRBV18 and TRBJ1-1): NAGVMQNPRHLVRRRGQEARLRCSPMKGHSHVYWYRQLPEEGLKFMVYLQKENIIDESGMPKERFSAEFPKEGPSILRIQQVVRGDSAAYFCACSRGGRTEAFFGQGTRLTVV.

The V call is TRBV27, the J call TRBJ2-7, with no clear D. Germline V CDR1 and CDR2: MNHEY, SMNVEV (reference sequence). Trimming removed 5 bases from V and 2 bases from J, with 10 bases in between. The CDR3 consists of 13 residues. The CDR3 nucleotides are TGTGCCAGCAGTGTACGACAACCCTACGAGCAGTACTTC. Encoded protein: CASSVRQPYEQYF.

This clonotype was seen ten or more times. The chain combines TRBV5-1 with TRBJ1-5, with a possible D match to TRBD1 (5 bases). Germline lookup yields CDR1 SGHRS and CDR2 YFSETQ. The germline V and J ends were trimmed by 2 bases and 2 bases, with 8 bases remaining between them. CDR3 size: 14 residues. The CDR3 DNA is TGCGCCAGCAGCTTAGACAGTGGCAATCAGCCCCAGCATTTT. Translation gives CASSLDSGNQPQHF.

V and J are TRBV18 and TRBJ2-6, with D unresolved. The CDR3 contains 14 residues. Germline CDR1 reads KGHSH; CDR2 reads LQKENI. The V end lost 2 bases, the J end lost 2 bases, and 4 bases lay between the germline ends. CDR3 coding DNA: TGTGCCAGCTCACCAGTGCCTGGGGCCAACGTCCTGACTTTC. This translates into CASSPVPGANVLTF.

The V gene is TRBV15, the J gene TRBJ1-2, with TRBD1 identical over 7 bases. V gave up 4 bases and J gave up 1 base; unmatched junction bases: 9. Germline CDR1 is LNHNV and CDR2 is YYDKDF (reference sequence). CDR3 length: 16 amino acids. CDR3 DNA: TGTGCCACCAGCAAAGCAACAGGGGCCGTTAACTATGGCTACACCTTC. As protein: CATSKATGAVNYGYTF.

This clonotype has at least ten counts. The J gene is TRBJ2-1, the V gene TRBV3-1; possible D gene TRBD1, 5 bases. V was pared by 4 bases and J by 2 bases, with 12 bases between. The V gene's germline CDR1 is LGHDT and CDR2 YNNKEL (reference sequence). CDR3 size: 15 residues. CDR3 sequence reads: CASSRDSGTYNEQFF. CDR3 bases: TGTGCCAGCAGCCGCGACAGTGGGACCTACAATGAGCAGTTCTTC.

This clonotype was counted between two and nine times. The rearrangement joins TRBV9 to TRBJ1-1; no clear D. The germline V gene has CDR1 SGDLS and CDR2 YYNGEE. The CDR3 consists of 13 residues. V lost 1 base and J lost 0, with 4 bases in between. The DNA of the CDR3 is TGTGCCAGCAGCGTAAAGATGAACACTGAAGCTTTCTTT. Protein sequence: CASSVKMNTEAFF.

This clonotype has a count of ten or more. The J gene is TRBJ1-1, the V gene TRBV20-1; D remains unclear. Trimming took off 5 bases at V and 5 bases at J, with 24 bases between the two ends. CDR3 length: 16 residues. Looked up from germline, CDR1 is DFQATT and CDR2 is SNEGSKA (reference sequence). The CDR3 protein is CSAQPWRGLKGTEAFF. Here the CDR3 DNA reads TGCAGTGCTCAACCCTGGAGAGGCCTGAAAGGGACTGAAGCTTTCTTT.

The chain couples TRBV2 to TRBJ1-5; TRBD1 matches 7 bases. The ends lost 4 bases at V and 0 bases at J; junction bases unmatched: 6. Per the germline V gene, CDR1 is SNHLY and CDR2 is FYNNEI. CDR3 length equals 16 residues. CDR3 DNA: TGTGCCAGCAGTGGACCGGGACAGTATAGCAATCAGCCCCAGCATTTT. Its protein product is CASSGPGQYSNQPQHF.

This clonotype was seen many times. The chain carries TRBV12-3 or TRBV12-4 and TRBJ2-3, with 10 nucleotides matching TRBD2. CDR3 length equals 15 residues. V shed 5 bases, J shed 3 bases, and the junction held 5 bases outside the gene matches. CDR3 sequence (DNA): TGTGCCAGCAGTCCCAGCGGGGGGGCAACAGATACGCAGTATTTT. Protein sequence: CASSPSGGATDTQYF.

Note on this clonotype: This may arise from a read error, as a much more abundant clone is one base away. CDR3 bases: TGTGCCTGGAGTGCGACAGGGGGGGCTGAAGCTTTCTTT. Translating gives CAWSATGGAEAFF. The V call is TRBV30, the J call TRBJ1-1, with 9 bases matching TRBD1. The CDR3 has 13 amino acids. V shed 1 base, J shed 6 bases, and the junction held 3 bases outside the gene matches. Germline lookup yields CDR1 GTSNPN and CDR2 SVGIG (reference sequence).

The V gene is TRBV19, the J gene TRBJ2-5; perhaps TRBD2 as D (5 bases). CDR1 and CDR2 (germline): LNHDA, SQIVND (reference sequence). There are 14 residues in the CDR3. With 5 bases removed from V and 1 base from J, the gap between germline ends came to 11 bases. CDR3 in amino acids: CASSALASQETQYF. In DNA, the CDR3 is TGTGCCAGTAGTGCCCTAGCTAGCCAAGAGACCCAGTACTTC. The variable domain in full, with the rest retrieved from reference TRBV19 and TRBJ2-5, is DGGITQSPKYLFRKEGQNVTLSCEQNLNHDAMYWYRQDPGQGLRLIYYSQIVNDFQKGDIAEGYSVSREKKESFPLTVTSAQKNPTAFYLCASSALASQETQYFGPGTRLLVL.

This clonotype appeared many times. The CDR3 coding sequence is TGTGCCAGCAGCTTAGAGGGGGCGAACACAGATACGCAGTATTTT. This translates into CASSLEGANTDTQYF. The chain recombines TRBV11-3 with TRBJ2-3; weak D call: TRBD1 (6 bases). Germline CDR1 SGHNT, CDR2 YENEEA. The CDR3 has 15 amino acids. V was shortened by 0 bases and J by 2 bases, with 9 bases between the two germline ends.